This T cell receptor beta chain was identified during a study of T cell repertoires in cytomegalovirus infection. Overall study context: Matching HLA type, along with CMV infection, was indicated by public TCR beta signatures. Study-wide results and limits: CMV-specific HLA-C-restricted TCR beta clonotypes dominated the ex vivo response. Summed frequency of public TCR beta families distinguished CMV carriers with the relevant HLA.

This CDR3 comprises 16 residues. Germline CDR1 and CDR2: MNHEY and SVGEGT. The V gene end was trimmed by 4 bases and the J gene end by 2 bases; junction bases not matched to a gene: 7. Each CDR3 protein is one row after TCRdb ran MiXCR on the reads. The table includes fewer than 650,000 distinct CDR3 sequences, about 39% detected once. As for this clonotype: The antigen is unknown.

V is TRBV6-2 or TRBV6-3 and J is TRBJ2-3, with 9 bases that match TRBD2. This receptor was identified in a human donor in good health (CMV status not recorded). Some clones in this sample may be carry-over from other donors' samples. The sequenced sample was cultured PBMCs, obtained from culture after CMV antigen stimulation. CDR3 bases: TGTGCCAGCAGTTTATCTAGCGGGGACCTCACAGATACGCAGTATTTT. Residues: CASSLSSGDLTDTQYF.